This entry features one T cell receptor (beta chain) sequence. Antigen unknown. This sample stems from a study of T cell responses to AZD1222 COVID-19 vaccine. Overall study context: Some second doses came at about 4 weeks and others at about 12 weeks; these were pooled.

Using immunoSEQ multiplex PCR, the repertoire was profiled, and TCRdb retains in-frame clones only, with some absent. Of roughly 190,000 clones detected, approximately 93% appear once; the ten largest clones hold 3.5% to 4.5%. The germline V and J ends were trimmed by 3 bases and 5 bases, with 11 bases remaining between them. Germline V gene data show CDR1 as KGHSH and CDR2 as LQKENI. The CDR3 contains 13 residues. Study results and caveats: Without day 14 samples, only post-peak T cell repertoires were studied. Along spike, vaccine-associated CD4 TCRs were found throughout, with dominance at 160-218 and 743-854. Spike-specific TCR depth and breadth grew after two AZD1222 doses.

The receptor comes from an adult in good health. Sample: peripheral blood, taken on day 0 of AZD1222 vaccination. V gene TRBV18 combines with J gene TRBJ2-7; weak D call: TRBD2 (6 bases). In nucleotides, the CDR3 is TGTGCCAGCTCACCGCCTGGGACTGACGAGCAGTACTTC. This translates into CASSPPGTDEQYF.